This is a list of T cell receptor beta chains from one sample in a study of T cells in Graves' hyperthyroidism and ophthalmopathy. TCRdb reprocessed the multiplex PCR reads via MiXCR and lists one record per CDR3 protein. The table has about 640,000 distinct CDR3 sequences, around 21% seen once. Specimen: blood. All receptors derive from a man younger than 40 with Graves' ophthalmopathy. Each CDR3 is given with its conserved first and last residue. The D gene is left open where the match is weak. Not every row has a clone size; where given, it reads once, few, many or a size class.

j_call v_call clone_size d_call cdr3_aa cdr3_nt
TRBJ2-7 TRBV2 many NA CASSKDRVTYEQYF TGTGCCAGCAGTAAGGACAGAGTAACCTACGAGCAGTACTTC
TRBJ1-3 TRBV5-1 NA TRBD1 CASSSQGANGNTIYF TGCGCCAGCAGCTCACAGGGGGCGAATGGAAACACCATATATTTT
TRBJ2-1 TRBV14 few TRBD2 CASSHSGRIPYNEQFF TGTGCCAGCAGCCATTCCGGGAGGATACCCTACAATGAGCAGTTCTTC
TRBJ2-5 TRBV5-5 few TRBD1 CASSLDLGQGEETQYF TGTGCCAGCAGCTTAGATCTGGGACAGGGGGAAGAGACCCAGTACTTC
TRBJ2-1 TRBV12-5 NA NA CASGVTRGNEQFF TGTGCTAGTGGGGTTACTAGGGGCAATGAGCAGTTCTTC
TRBJ1-5 TRBV7-9 NA NA CASSSALDQPQHF TGTGCCAGCAGTTCGGCCCTTGATCAGCCCCAGCATTTT
TRBJ2-7 TRBV5-1 NA NA CASSLSAGSSSYEQYF TGCGCCAGCAGCCTCAGTGCCGGGAGTAGCTCCTACGAGCAGTACTTC
TRBJ1-2 TRBV28 few NA CASIIQGGGYTF TGTGCCAGCATCATCCAGGGTGGTGGCTACACCTTC
TRBJ2-2 TRBV12-3/TRBV12-4 many TRBD2 CASTIAGGWTGELFF TGTGCCAGCACCATAGCGGGAGGCTGGACCGGGGAGCTGTTTTTT
TRBJ2-5 TRBV24-1 NA TRBD2 CATSFPGLAGGFETQYF TGTGCCACCAGCTTCCCGGGACTAGCGGGAGGCTTTGAGACCCAGTACTTC
TRBJ1-1 TRBV7-8 many TRBD1 CASSYDRAVEAFF TGTGCCAGCAGCTACGACAGGGCGGTTGAAGCTTTCTTT
TRBJ1-4 TRBV4-2 NA NA CASSPARGVSREKLFF TGTGCCAGCAGCCCAGCCAGGGGTGTGTCGAGGGAAAAACTGTTTTTT
TRBJ2-5 TRBV11-3 NA NA CASSFGGNTQETQYF TGTGCCAGCAGCTTTGGGGGGAACACCCAAGAGACCCAGTACTTC
TRBJ1-2 TRBV30 NA NA CAWSEVTSNTF TGTGCCTGGAGTGAAGTTACCTCGAACACCTTC
TRBJ2-1 TRBV27 many NA CASSLSWGGVESHNEQFF TGTGCCAGCAGTTTATCTTGGGGGGGCGTAGAATCCCACAATGAGCAGTTCTTC
TRBJ2-7 TRBV10-3 few TRBD2 CAISELSGRNSYEQYF TGTGCCATCAGTGAACTTAGCGGGAGGAACTCCTACGAGCAGTACTTC
TRBJ2-3 TRBV7-9 few NA CASSLAGGRGRITQYF TGTGCCAGCAGCTTAGCCGGCGGGCGGGGTAGGATCACGCAGTATTTT
TRBJ2-2 TRBV14 NA NA CASSQDWANTGELFF TGTGCCAGCAGCCAAGATTGGGCGAACACCGGGGAGCTGTTTTTT
TRBJ1-2 TRBV12-3/TRBV12-4 NA TRBD1 CASSFLDRTNYGYTF TGTGCCAGCAGTTTCTTGGACAGGACTAACTATGGCTACACCTTC
TRBJ1-1 TRBV7-6 many NA CASSLEAGGNTEAFF TGTGCCAGCAGCTTAGAAGCTGGAGGGAACACTGAAGCTTTCTTT
TRBJ2-3 TRBV14 many TRBD2 CASSPKQREGLGDTQYF TGTGCCAGCAGCCCGAAACAGCGGGAGGGCCTGGGAGATACGCAGTATTTT
TRBJ2-5 TRBV2 many NA CASSEAAWFQETQYF TGTGCCAGCAGTGAAGCGGCTTGGTTCCAAGAGACCCAGTACTTC
TRBJ2-1 TRBV3-1 few TRBD2 CASSQTGGNGFF TGTGCCAGCAGCCAAACGGGAGGAAACGGGTTCTTC
TRBJ1-5 TRBV30 NA NA CAWSKVVSQPQHF TGTGCCTGGAGTAAAGTGGTAAGCCAGCCCCAGCATTTT
TRBJ2-7 TRBV6-2/TRBV6-3 few TRBD2 CASSYDSGTSDSYEQYF TGTGCCAGCAGTTACGATTCCGGGACTAGCGATTCCTACGAGCAGTACTTC
TRBJ2-7 TRBV11-2 few TRBD2 CASSFSTSGREQYF TGTGCCAGCAGCTTCTCGACTAGCGGGAGGGAGCAGTACTTC
TRBJ2-1 TRBV5-1 many TRBD1 CASSRDSSNEQFF TGCGCCAGCAGCCGGGACAGTAGTAATGAGCAGTTCTTC
TRBJ2-2 TRBV24-1 few NA CATSETWPGRRAGELFF TGTGCCACCAGTGAAACATGGCCAGGTCGGCGGGCCGGGGAGCTGTTTTTT
TRBJ2-3 TRBV7-8 NA NA CASSSTIRQYF TGTGCCAGCAGCTCCACTATACGACAGTATTTT
TRBJ2-7 TRBV27 NA NA CALAYEQYF TGTGCCCTAGCCTACGAGCAGTACTTC
TRBJ1-1 TRBV5-1 NA NA CASSLNQGEAFF TGCGCCAGCAGCTTAAATCAGGGGGAAGCTTTCTTT
TRBJ2-7 TRBV5-7 few TRBD1 CASSLDRGQGSSYEQYF TGTGCCAGCAGCTTGGATCGGGGACAGGGAAGCTCCTACGAGCAGTACTTC
TRBJ1-2 TRBV7-9 many TRBD1 CASSKGRGPNYGYTF TGTGCCAGCAGTAAGGGCAGGGGGCCCAACTATGGCTACACCTTC
TRBJ2-7 TRBV20-1 NA NA CSAPSYRRGWEQYF TGCAGTGCTCCTTCCTACCGGAGAGGATGGGAGCAGTACTTC
TRBJ2-7 TRBV12-3/TRBV12-4 NA NA CASSLLRGSSYEQYF TGTGCCAGCAGTTTGTTACGGGGGTCCTCCTACGAGCAGTACTTC
TRBJ1-5 TRBV20-1 NA NA CSARKVNQPQHF TGCAGTGCTAGAAAGGTCAATCAGCCCCAGCATTTT
TRBJ1-1 TRBV5-6 few NA CASSLALSEGKYTEAFF TGTGCCAGCAGCTTGGCCCTCTCTGAAGGGAAGTACACTGAAGCTTTCTTT
TRBJ2-3 TRBV14 NA TRBD2 CASSPGLVYTDTQYF TGTGCCAGCAGCCCGGGACTAGTTTACACAGATACGCAGTATTTT
TRBJ2-7 TRBV29-1 few NA CSVATSSYEQYF TGCAGCGTTGCCACTAGCTCCTACGAGCAGTACTTC
TRBJ1-4 TRBV12-3/TRBV12-4 few NA CASSGIPSREKLFF TGTGCCAGCAGTGGGATACCCAGTCGTGAAAAACTGTTTTTT
TRBJ2-3 TRBV24-1 few NA CATRSQGRADTQYF TGTGCCACCAGATCACAGGGAAGGGCAGATACGCAGTATTTT
TRBJ2-1 TRBV7-9 NA TRBD2 CASSFRTSGTKNEQFF TGTGCCAGCAGCTTCAGGACTAGCGGGACTAAAAATGAGCAGTTCTTC